A selection of T cell receptor beta chains follows, all from one sample in a study of PD-L1 blockade in urothelial cancer. Method: immunoSEQ multiplex PCR; TCRdb's copy keeps in-frame clones and lacks some. This table has 45,000 to 60,000 clones, around four fifths appearing once. The sequencing here drew on PBMCs, taken around atezolizumab (anti-PD-L1) treatment. Source of these receptors: a man aged 50-60 years with urothelial cancer. Both conserved end residues are part of each CDR3. The D gene is left open where the match is weak. Some rows mark clone size as missing; the rest say once, few, many or name a class of expanded clone.

NA TRBJ2-7 NA TRBV27 CASSPSYEQYF TGTGCCAGCAGTCCTTCCTACGAGCAGTACTTC
NA TRBJ2-1 NA TRBV18 CASSPRRGYNEQFF TGTGCCAGCTCACCACGGCGGGGTTACAATGAGCAGTTCTTC
NA TRBJ1-2 TRBD1 TRBV5-4 CASSFMQGDGYTF TGTGCCAGCAGCTTTATGCAGGGGGATGGCTACACCTTC
NA TRBJ1-2 NA TRBV2 CASSESQGDYGYTF TGTGCCAGCAGCGAAAGCCAGGGCGACTATGGCTACACCTTC
NA TRBJ2-3 NA TRBV28 CASSSDSHTDTQYF TGTGCCAGCAGTTCCGACAGTCACACAGATACGCAGTATTTT
NA TRBJ2-3 NA TRBV10-1 CASSESLAASTDTQYF TGCGCCAGCAGTGAGTCGCTAGCCGCTAGCACAGATACGCAGTATTTT
once TRBJ1-5 TRBD1 TRBV4-2 CASSQPTGEQPQHF TGTGCCAGCAGCCAACCCACAGGGGAGCAGCCCCAGCATTTT
few TRBJ1-4 NA TRBV5-1 CASSFGGGFNEKLFF TGCGCCAGCAGCTTCGGCGGGGGGTTTAATGAAAAACTGTTTTTT
NA TRBJ2-5 NA TRBV9 CASSPKTGQQFKKETQYF TGTGCCAGCAGCCCCAAGACAGGCCAGCAATTTAAAAAAGAGACCCAGTACTTC
NA TRBJ2-3 TRBD2 TRBV5-1 CASSLEGTSGGADTQYF TGCGCCAGCAGCTTGGAGGGGACTAGCGGGGGAGCAGATACGCAGTATTTT
NA TRBJ1-2 TRBD1 TRBV6-6 CASRAGTGEGYGYTF TGTGCCAGCAGGGCCGGGACAGGGGAAGGCTATGGCTACACCTTC
few TRBJ1-6 TRBD1 TRBV7-9 CASSLEQGNSPLHF TGTGCCAGCAGCTTAGAACAGGGGAATTCACCCCTCCACTTT
few TRBJ2-7 TRBD1 TRBV6-1 CASGGTGDRWEQYF TGTGCCAGCGGCGGGACAGGGGACCGCTGGGAGCAGTACTTC
NA TRBJ2-2 NA TRBV7-3 CASSTTGTNTGELFF TGTGCCAGCAGCACCACAGGGACAAACACCGGGGAGCTGTTTTTT
NA TRBJ1-2 NA TRBV7-9 CASSFGVRQDGYTF TGTGCCAGCAGCTTTGGTGTCAGGCAAGATGGCTACACCTTC
NA TRBJ2-1 TRBD2 TRBV18 CASSPLQGGGRSYNEQFF TGTGCCAGCTCACCATTGCAGGGCGGGGGGCGATCCTACAATGAGCAGTTCTTC
NA TRBJ2-2 TRBD1 TRBV6-4 CASSDSGRGSAGELFF TGTGCCAGCAGTGACTCGGGCAGGGGGAGCGCCGGGGAGCTGTTTTTT
NA TRBJ2-5 TRBD2 TRBV9 CASSIGTRREETQYF TGTGCCAGCAGCATAGGGACTAGAAGGGAGGAGACCCAGTACTTC
NA TRBJ2-5 NA TRBV15 CATSRVLETQYF TGTGCCACCAGCAGAGTTCTTGAGACCCAGTACTTC
NA TRBJ2-1 TRBD2 TRBV28 CASSFIAGGYNEQFF TGTGCCAGCAGTTTCATAGCGGGGGGATACAATGAGCAGTTCTTC
NA TRBJ2-1 NA TRBV28 CASSLGGGTHNEQFF TGTGCCAGCAGTTTGGGTGGAGGGACTCACAATGAGCAGTTCTTC
NA TRBJ2-3 TRBD2 TRBV9 CASSVQSSSGRRTDTQYF TGTGCCAGCAGCGTACAGTCCAGTAGCGGGAGACGCACAGATACGCAGTATTTT
NA TRBJ2-7 NA TRBV7-2 CASSSGGADSYEQYF TGTGCCAGCAGCTCGGGCGGGGCGGATAGCTACGAGCAGTACTTC
NA TRBJ1-1 NA TRBV5-1 CASRGDYYEAFF TGCGCCAGCCGGGGAGATTATTATGAAGCTTTCTTT
NA TRBJ2-6 TRBD1 TRBV4-1 CASSQGLTGAISGANVLTF TGCGCCAGCAGCCAAGGCCTGACAGGGGCCATCTCTGGGGCCAACGTCCTGACTTTC
NA TRBJ2-5 NA TRBV7-6 CASSLTVTGWAQETQYF TGTGCCAGCAGCCTGACGGTGACAGGTTGGGCACAAGAGACCCAGTACTTC
NA TRBJ1-4 TRBD1 TRBV28 CASRGGTGREKLFF TGTGCCAGCAGGGGGGGGACAGGGCGGGAAAAACTGTTTTTT
NA TRBJ1-4 NA TRBV19 CASSRHRKEKLFF TGTGCCAGTAGTAGGCACAGGAAAGAAAAACTGTTTTTT
NA TRBJ1-5 NA TRBV2 CASTQGRDQPQHF TGTGCCAGCACTCAGGGTAGGGATCAGCCCCAGCATTTT
NA TRBJ2-5 TRBD2 TRBV30 CAWGVGGLRETQYF TGTGCCTGGGGGGTCGGGGGGTTAAGGGAGACCCAGTACTTC
NA TRBJ1-1 NA TRBV6-5 CASSTGGVEAFF TGTGCCAGCAGCACCGGGGGGGTGGAAGCTTTCTTT
NA TRBJ1-2 NA TRBV7-9 CASSWDTDYGYTF TGTGCCAGCAGCTGGGACACGGACTATGGCTACACCTTC
NA TRBJ2-2 NA TRBV7-6 CATARGITGELFF TGTGCCACCGCGCGGGGAATCACCGGGGAGCTGTTTTTT
NA TRBJ2-1 NA TRBV7-3 CASSLTGGISYNEQFF TGTGCCAGCAGCTTAACGGGCGGGATCTCCTACAATGAGCAGTTCTTC
NA TRBJ1-6 TRBD1 TRBV5-1 CASSLSEGQGGRSPLHF TGCGCCAGCAGCTTGTCCGAAGGACAGGGCGGGCGGTCACCCCTCCACTTT
NA TRBJ1-2 NA TRBV7-2 CASSASTGSAYGYTF TGTGCCAGCAGCGCCAGTACCGGGTCCGCCTATGGCTACACCTTC
NA TRBJ1-4 NA TRBV7-9 CASSPVGLTNEKLFF TGTGCCAGCAGCCCCGTGGGACTGACAAATGAAAAACTGTTTTTT
NA TRBJ2-1 TRBD2 TRBV5-1 CASSLLQRGINEQFF TGCGCCAGCAGCTTGCTCCAGCGGGGTATCAATGAGCAGTTCTTC
NA TRBJ1-3 NA TRBV18 CASSQDRTGNTIYF TGTGCCAGCTCTCAAGACAGGACTGGAAACACCATATATTTT
NA TRBJ2-3 TRBD1 TRBV14 CASSLRQGARDTQYF TGTGCCAGCAGCCTCAGACAGGGGGCGCGGGATACGCAGTATTTT
NA TRBJ2-3 TRBD1 TRBV5-1 CASSTGGAEDTQYF TGCGCCAGCAGCACAGGGGGCGCGGAGGATACGCAGTATTTT
once TRBJ2-3 NA TRBV27 CASSSPSTDTQYF TGTGCCAGCAGTTCCCCCTCCACAGATACGCAGTATTTT
NA TRBJ2-3 NA TRBV2 CASSLNGEDTQYF TGTGCCAGCAGTCTCAACGGGGAGGATACGCAGTATTTT
NA TRBJ1-5 TRBD1 TRBV28 CASSLDRGRGQPQHF TGTGCCAGCAGCCTGGACAGGGGGCGGGGTCAGCCCCAGCATTTT
NA TRBJ1-2 TRBD1 TRBV18 CASSPRQGDGYTF TGTGCCAGCTCACCGAGACAGGGAGACGGCTACACCTTC
NA TRBJ1-6 NA TRBV19 CASSLGSRPLHF TGTGCCAGTAGTCTTGGGAGTAGACCCCTCCACTTT
NA TRBJ1-5 NA TRBV6-1 CASSELGSQPQHF TGTGCCAGCAGTGAACTGGGGAGTCAGCCCCAGCATTTT
NA TRBJ1-1 TRBD1 TRBV5-4 CASSLAGTGGTEAFF TGTGCCAGCAGCTTGGCCGGGACAGGGGGGACTGAAGCTTTCTTT
NA TRBJ1-2 NA TRBV5-4 CASTWGGGYTF TGTGCCAGCACCTGGGGGGGAGGCTACACCTTC
NA TRBJ2-3 TRBD2 TRBV5-1 CASSPGGGSTDTQYF TGCGCCAGCAGCCCTGGGGGAGGGAGCACAGATACGCAGTATTTT
NA TRBJ1-1 TRBD1 TRBV10-3 CAISEDRANTEAFF TGTGCCATCAGTGAGGACAGGGCGAACACTGAAGCTTTCTTT
few TRBJ2-3 TRBD2 TRBV6-4 CASSHASGGVTDTQYF TGTGCCAGCAGCCACGCTAGCGGGGGGGTCACAGATACGCAGTATTTT
few TRBJ2-1 NA TRBV27 CASSSTMTGGASGRANEQFF TGTGCCAGCAGTTCCACTATGACAGGGGGGGCTAGCGGGAGAGCAAATGAGCAGTTCTTC
NA TRBJ2-7 NA TRBV30 CAWGGRPGTHDSYEQYF TGTGCCTGGGGGGGACGGCCCGGGACTCACGACTCCTACGAGCAGTACTTC
NA TRBJ2-3 NA TRBV30 CAWSVGGNTDTQYF TGTGCCTGGAGTGTTGGCGGGAACACAGATACGCAGTATTTT